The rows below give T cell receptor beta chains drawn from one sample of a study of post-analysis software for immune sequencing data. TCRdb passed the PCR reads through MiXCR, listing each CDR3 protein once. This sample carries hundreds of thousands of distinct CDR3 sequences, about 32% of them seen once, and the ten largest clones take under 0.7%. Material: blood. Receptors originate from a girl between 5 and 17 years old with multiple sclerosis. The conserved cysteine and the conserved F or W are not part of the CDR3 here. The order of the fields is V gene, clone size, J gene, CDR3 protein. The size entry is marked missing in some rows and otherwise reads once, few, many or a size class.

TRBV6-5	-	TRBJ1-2	ASSYDRAAGYT
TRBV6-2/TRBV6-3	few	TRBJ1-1	ASSSARGMNTEAF
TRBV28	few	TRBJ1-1	AINGAGGSGNTEAF
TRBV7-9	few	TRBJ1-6	ASSHAGRGDSPLH
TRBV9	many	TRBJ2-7	ASNGGGTSYEQY
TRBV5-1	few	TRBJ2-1	ASSRDQPRYNEQF
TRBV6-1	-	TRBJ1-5	ASSDWGQGNQPQH
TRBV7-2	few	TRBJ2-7	ASSPVMVGYYEQY
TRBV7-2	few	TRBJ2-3	ASSLGPIGADTQY
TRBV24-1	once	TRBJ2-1	ATSDLGTSGNEQF
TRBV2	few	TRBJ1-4	ATKGETNEKLF
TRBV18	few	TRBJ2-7	ASSPIIDEQY
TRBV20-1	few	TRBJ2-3	SAHDRLAGVDTQY
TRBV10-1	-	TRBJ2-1	ASSYGGQSQF
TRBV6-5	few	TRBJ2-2	ASTPSSAGELF
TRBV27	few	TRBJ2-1	ASSSTNEQF
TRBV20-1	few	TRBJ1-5	SATEGSQPQH
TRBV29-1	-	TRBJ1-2	SVYRGLKYGYT
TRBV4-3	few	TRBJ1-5	ASSQTNMGGQPQH
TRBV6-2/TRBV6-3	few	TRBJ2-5	ASSDARAEGQETQY
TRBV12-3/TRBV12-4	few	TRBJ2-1	ASSFSSGNEQF
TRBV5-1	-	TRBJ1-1	ASSLWGVRRDSDTEAF
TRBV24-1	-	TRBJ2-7	ATNGMRGYFSPHEQY
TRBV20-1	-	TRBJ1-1	SARTGMNTEAF
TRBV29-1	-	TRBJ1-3	SVDAGLGGNTIY
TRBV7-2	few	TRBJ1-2	ASSFSSYGYT
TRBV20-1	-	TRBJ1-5	SARSRLTQPQH
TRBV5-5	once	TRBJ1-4	ASSLASVTKNEKLF
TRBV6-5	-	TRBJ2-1	ASSRGDLQF
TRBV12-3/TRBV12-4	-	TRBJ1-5	ASTEGLLQPQH
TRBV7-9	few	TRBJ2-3	ASSTTTSGGDTQY
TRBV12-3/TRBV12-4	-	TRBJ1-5	ASSLGHGSNQPQH
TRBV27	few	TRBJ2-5	ASSASAYRETQY
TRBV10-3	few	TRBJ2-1	AISEAAGAFNEQF
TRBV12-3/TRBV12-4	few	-	ASRPGLAGFGTQY
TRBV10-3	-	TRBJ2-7	AIRQGASYEQY
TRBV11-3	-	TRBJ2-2	ASSDTGVGELF
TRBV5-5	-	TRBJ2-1	ASSSRPTSGGDSSYNEQF
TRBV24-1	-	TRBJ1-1	ATSDSKGGWNTEAF
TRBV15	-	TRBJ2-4	ATSRMTEAKNIQY
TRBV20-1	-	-	SAAAGVGETQY
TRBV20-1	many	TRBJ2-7	SARATGGTVYEQY
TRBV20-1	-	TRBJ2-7	SASAAEDEQY
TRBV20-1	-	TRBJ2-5	SAILLGAGVEGEQY
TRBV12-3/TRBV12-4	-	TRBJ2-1	ASTSGLGIYNEQF
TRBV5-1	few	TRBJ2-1	ASSLVTGSVGNEQF
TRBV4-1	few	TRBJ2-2	ASSQRSAGNTGELF
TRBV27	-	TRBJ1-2	ASRTGPLGGYT
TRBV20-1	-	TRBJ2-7	SASISLAGHYEQY
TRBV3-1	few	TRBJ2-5	ASSQGLAGGREQY
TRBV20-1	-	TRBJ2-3	SALTSGNADTQY
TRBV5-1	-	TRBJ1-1	ASSSVGVGDTEAF
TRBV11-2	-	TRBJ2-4	ASSPMGGGLKNIQY
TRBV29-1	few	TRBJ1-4	SVEQEKLF
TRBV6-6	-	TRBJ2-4	ASSYGIVLAKNIQY
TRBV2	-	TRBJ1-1	ASSPVTSGGTEAF